The 8 T cell receptor beta chains below all came from one sample that was sequenced in a study of beta chain features in type 1 diabetes. The whole isolated RNA underwent reverse transcription, so sequencing captured expressed TCRB transcripts. Clones were sequenced by immunoSEQ multiplex PCR, and TCRdb holds only the in-frame ones, with some missing. The sample holds hundreds of thousands of clones, about a sixth seen once. The specimen was naive CD4+ T cells from blood. The receptor set was obtained from a young man in good health.

This clone has just a few counts. The sample contains more than one DNA sequence encoding this CDR3. The chain has TRBV14 and TRBJ1-5; D remains ambiguous. V was clipped by 3 bases and J by 2 bases, with 5 bases between them. This CDR3 spans 13 amino acids. Germline V gene sequence: CDR1 SGHDN, CDR2 FVKESK. The CDR3 nucleotides read TGTGCCAGCAGCCAGGACGGCAATCAGCCCCAGCATTTT. As protein: CASSQDGNQPQHF.

This clone showed up just a few times. The rearrangement uses TRBV21-1 and TRBJ1-4; TRBD1, as called in the table, went unchecked against the DNA. TRBV21-1 constitutes a pseudogene. This CDR3 contains 15 residues. CDR3 nucleotides: TGTGCCAGCAGCACCTACGACAGGAGGAAAGAAAAACTGTTTTTT. Translation: CASSTYDRRKEKLFF.

The chain links TRBV25-1 to TRBJ1-5, with 11 bases fitting TRBD1. The ends lost 4 bases at V and 5 bases at J; junction bases unmatched: 7. The V gene's germline CDR1 is MGHDK and CDR2 SYGVNS. This CDR3 is built from 16 residues. The CDR3 DNA reads TGTGCCAGCAGTGCCCCCCAGGGACAGGGGGATCAGCCCCAGCATTTT. Amino acids: CASSAPQGQGDQPQHF. The full variable domain, completed using reference TRBV25-1 and TRBJ1-5, is EADIYQTPRYLVIGTGKKITLECSQTMGHDKMYWYQQDPGMELHLIHYSYGVNSTEKGDLSSESTVSRIRTEHFPLTLESARPSHTSQYLCASSAPQGQGDQPQHFGDGTRLSIL.

This clone was counted a few times. The chain employs TRBV28 and TRBJ2-3; D tentatively fits TRBD1 or TRBD2 (5 bases each). Germline CDR1 and CDR2: MDHEN and SYDVKM. Trimming pared 1 base from V and 1 base from J, leaving 9 bases between. This CDR3 has 15 residues. In DNA, the CDR3 is TGTGCCAGCAGTTTATCTGGGGGTCGCACAGATACGCAGTATTTT. Residues: CASSLSGGRTDTQYF.

This clone occurred a few times. The chain joins TRBV11-2 to TRBJ2-7; the D gene is possibly TRBD1 (7 bases). Germline V gives CDR1 SGHAT, CDR2 FQNNGV. This CDR3 is built from 13 residues. Trimming cost V 1 base and J 6 bases, with 10 bases left between them. The CDR3 sequence: CASSLVQGGEQYF. The CDR3 DNA reads TGTGCCAGCAGCTTAGTCCAGGGGGGCGAGCAGTACTTC.

The chain recombines TRBV29-1 with TRBJ1-1; the D gene is possibly TRBD1 (6 bases). The germline V gene has CDR1 SQVTM and CDR2 ANQGSEA. This CDR3 region has 14 residues. Trimming took off 4 bases at V and 0 bases at J, with 12 bases between the two ends. CDR3 sequence reads: CSVGTAIMNTEAFF. CDR3 DNA sequence: TGCAGCGTTGGGACAGCTATAATGAACACTGAAGCTTTCTTT. Full variable domain (remainder filled in from reference TRBV29-1 and TRBJ1-1): SAVISQKPSRDICQRGTSLTIQCQVDSQVTMMFWYRQQPGQSLTLIATANQGSEATYESGFVIDKFPISRPNLTFSTLTVSNMSPEDSSIYLCSVGTAIMNTEAFFGQGTRLTVV.

This clone was recorded a few times. The chain couples TRBV4-2 to TRBJ2-1; the D is unclear. Trimming removed 0 bases from V and 9 bases from J, with 15 bases in between. This CDR3 is built from 15 residues. Germline V gene data show CDR1 as LGHNA and CDR2 as YNFKEQ. The CDR3 DNA reads TGTGCCAGCAGCCAAGATTATGGGTTCCTTAGTGAGCAGTTCTTC. This sequence encodes CASSQDYGFLSEQFF.

There are a few counts of this clone. This CDR3 is CASSQEGRRQETQYF. For the CDR3, the DNA is TGTGCCAGCAGCCAAGAAGGGCGGCGCCAAGAGACCCAGTACTTC. This chain connects TRBV14 to TRBJ2-5; D is ambiguous. Looked up from germline, CDR1 is SGHDN and CDR2 is FVKESK. The V end was cut by 0 bases, the J end by 1 base, with 9 bases between. This CDR3 has 15 residues.